What follows describes a single T cell receptor (beta chain). No antigen is known for it. The sample holds no much larger clone one base away, and base qualities are not on file. These data come from a study of blood T cells in healthy people across ages (dated by TCRdb to 2014 to 2015). Notes on the research overall: In model experiments, roughly one uniquely barcoded TCR beta cDNA molecule per two T cells was captured by template switching. Using deep sequencing normalized with unique cDNA molecular identifiers, the study measured how TCR beta repertoire diversity changes with age. To avoid experimental bias, donors of different ages were randomly spread across the sequencing lanes. Four age groups were formed from the donors: young (average about 16 years), middle-aged (approximately 40), aged (about 62) and long-lived (more than 75). Two additional independent replicas of 1 million unique cDNA reads from the same blood draw were analyzed for two donors (one aged 18 to 29 and one aged 80 or older). Study-wide findings and limitations: As age increased, observed TCR beta diversity per million T cells dropped in a roughly linear way, and a significant reduction was already evident by age about 40. Observed TCR beta diversity correlated strongly with the percentage of naive T cells measured by flow cytometry. Donor CMV infection status was unknown, potentially confounding age-related changes in expanded clonotypes. Compared with the aged group, the long-lived group had more naive CD4+ T cells, fewer expanded clones and increased TCR diversity, suggesting age selection. Estimates of total diversity based on one million sequenced T cells were regarded as lower bounds and as underestimates. Since profiling was done on bulk unsorted PBMCs, naive and antigen-experienced compartments could not be conclusively compared.

Systemically healthy Caucasian individuals from Russia, over 30 in total and aged roughly 6 to 90 years, were included as donors. Each donor gave ten milliliters of peripheral blood, drawn into EDTA-treated Vacutainer tubes. PBMCs were isolated by Ficoll-Paque density-gradient centrifugation, with at least 7 million obtained per sample. Trizol reagent was used to extract total RNA from PBMCs, with at least 5.5 micrograms per sample. The percentages of naive CD45RAhigh/CD27high T cells were determined by flow cytometry on a PBMC aliquot from every donor. Preparation of the library involved 5' RACE. Reads for this sample came from an Illumina HiSeq 2500. A second PCR of about 6 to 11 cycles was performed with a sample-barcoded 5' primer and a J-beta primer mix. A template-switch 5' adaptor carrying 12 random nucleotides introduced a unique molecular identifier onto each TCR beta cDNA molecule. At least 3 million CDR3-containing paired-end reads were obtained from each sample. The Mint cDNA synthesis kit, primed by a TRBC-specific oligonucleotide, was used to synthesize first-strand cDNA from all RNA. Following uracil-DNA glycosylase treatment, all cDNA underwent a first 18-cycle PCR with the universal primers M1SS and BC2_uni_R. The authors processed their data as follows. Each sample was normalized by randomly selecting 1 million high-quality reads, each carrying a distinct molecular identifier. Instead of being binned into consensus sequences, reads with shared molecular identifiers were discarded. MiTCR, run with a Q25 quality threshold and the strictest error-elimination algorithm, handled CDR3 identification, clonotype clustering and error correction. A nonparametric unseen species model with Euler transformation was used to estimate lower-bound total TCR beta diversity. TCRdb reprocessing: public reads trimmed at Q25 with fastp, clones called with MiXCR, in-frame beta chains kept. Rows merge per CDR3 protein into single entries with the most common DNA and genes. These V and J calls are TCRdb output, not the study's own analysis. The sample data list roughly 700,000 distinct CDR3 sequences, and around 49% of these were observed just once. Jointly, the top ten make up 30% to 40% of the sample.

The sample was blood. The source is an older woman in good health.

The nucleotide sequence reads as follows: TGTGCCAGCAGCTCACCACCCCTTGGCGGCTACAATGAGCAGTACTTC. Protein translation: CASSSPPLGGYNEQYF. The rearranged segments are TRBV7-9 and TRBJ2-5; the D gene assignment is ambiguous. The junction carries 26 bases between V and J, which are trimmed by 4 bases and 11 bases respectively. From its cysteine to its phenylalanine, the CDR3 spans 16 amino acids. The retained sequence is limited to the CDR3, 48 bases, with the frame set at the first base. The germline V gene (reference sequence) gives CDR1 as SEHNR and CDR2 as FQNEAQ.